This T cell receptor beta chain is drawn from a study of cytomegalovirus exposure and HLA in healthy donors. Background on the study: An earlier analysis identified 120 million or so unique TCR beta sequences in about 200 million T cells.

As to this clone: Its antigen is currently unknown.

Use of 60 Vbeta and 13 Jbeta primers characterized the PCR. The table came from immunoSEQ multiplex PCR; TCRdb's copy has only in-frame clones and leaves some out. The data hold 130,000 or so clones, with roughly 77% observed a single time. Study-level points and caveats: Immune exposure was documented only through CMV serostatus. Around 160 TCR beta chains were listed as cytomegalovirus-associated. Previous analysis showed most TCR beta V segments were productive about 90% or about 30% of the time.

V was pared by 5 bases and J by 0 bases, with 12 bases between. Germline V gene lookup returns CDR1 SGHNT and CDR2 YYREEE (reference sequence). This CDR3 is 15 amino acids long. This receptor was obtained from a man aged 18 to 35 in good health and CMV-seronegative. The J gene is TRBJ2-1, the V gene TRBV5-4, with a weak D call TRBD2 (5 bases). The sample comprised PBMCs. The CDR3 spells CASSTLGSSYNEQFF. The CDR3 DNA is TGTGCCAGCAGTACCCTGGGGAGCTCCTACAATGAGCAGTTCTTC.